Listed below are T cell receptor beta chains from one sample, sequenced in a study of spatial heterogeneity in lung cancer. From the 5' RACE reads, TCRdb called clonotypes with MiXCR, one entry per CDR3 protein. The data show about 90,000 distinct CDR3 sequences, over 8.5% seen once. Sequencing used PBMCs, obtained at surgery. The receptors were gathered from a male donor with early-stage non-small cell lung cancer. Each CDR3 is given without its conserved first and last residue. Fields, in order: D gene, V gene, CDR3 protein. The D gene is left open where the match is weak.

D: -; V: TRBV7-2; CDR3: ASSLGRGDTQY
D: -; V: TRBV20-1; CDR3: SARLRGSSTDTQY
D: -; V: TRBV7-9; CDR3: ASSLEGGQPQH
D: -; V: TRBV6-5; CDR3: ASVRGDTQY
D: -; V: TRBV7-2; CDR3: ASSLEATQY
D: TRBD2; V: TRBV20-1; CDR3: SAIAGGGQETQY
D: TRBD1; V: TRBV30; CDR3: AWSTGTGDQPQH
D: TRBD2; V: TRBV20-1; CDR3: SVTSGVTDTQY
D: -; V: TRBV25-1; CDR3: ASSESLAAYNSPLH
D: -; V: TRBV28; CDR3: ASSPSRGARNEQF
D: -; V: TRBV2; CDR3: ASSALAGGEQF
D: TRBD1; V: TRBV28; CDR3: ASSPDRRYTGELF
D: -; V: TRBV28; CDR3: ASSFVVDTQY
D: -; V: TRBV12-3/TRBV12-4; CDR3: ASSLGLWNQPQH
D: -; V: TRBV6-2/TRBV6-3; CDR3: ASTPWGAGSFAGANVLT
D: -; V: TRBV27; CDR3: ASRGAGARYEQY
D: -; V: TRBV18; CDR3: ASSPGLVAYNEQF
D: -; V: TRBV2; CDR3: ASSDPGTAGYT
D: -; V: TRBV18; CDR3: ASSQWEDQPQH
D: -; V: TRBV28; CDR3: ASSMDGKETQY
D: -; V: TRBV6-5; CDR3: ASSYGSVGAF
D: -; V: TRBV20-1; CDR3: SARRPGTDNRNTIY
D: -; V: TRBV7-9; CDR3: ASGLHIYEQY
D: TRBD1; V: TRBV20-1; CDR3: SLLDRASYEQY
D: -; V: TRBV6-2/TRBV6-3; CDR3: ASRSRGASTDTQY
D: -; V: TRBV9; CDR3: ASSVEQSRETQY
D: TRBD2; V: TRBV9; CDR3: ASSPRTRGNIQY
D: TRBD2; V: TRBV20-1; CDR3: SARVLAGGTDTQY
D: -; V: TRBV6-4; CDR3: ASKVGSTGTEAF
D: -; V: TRBV3-1; CDR3: ASSQSFAEQY
D: -; V: TRBV20-1; CDR3: SAPGRVYNEQF
D: -; V: TRBV7-6; CDR3: ASSLTYEQY
D: TRBD1; V: TRBV5-1; CDR3: ASSLRTGGSEEQF
D: TRBD2; V: TRBV6-2/TRBV6-3; CDR3: ASTPGPGLAGVASGTDTQY
D: TRBD1; V: TRBV6-6; CDR3: ASSYPKTGGGSNQPQH
D: -; V: TRBV20-1; CDR3: SASPGSLNTEAF
D: -; V: TRBV21-1; CDR3: RGSSYEQY
D: -; V: TRBV6-6; CDR3: ASSPHEGPDTQY
D: TRBD2; V: TRBV5-1; CDR3: ASSLGTSGQETQY
D: TRBD1; V: TRBV29-1; CDR3: SAGTGETPGYEQY
D: -; V: TRBV2; CDR3: ASSLGWEETQY
D: -; V: TRBV18; CDR3: ASSPLETQY
D: -; V: TRBV24-1; CDR3: ATSDPSRGSGANVLT
D: -; V: TRBV3-1; CDR3: ASSHRGTPSPYNEQF
D: -; V: TRBV6-2/TRBV6-3; CDR3: ASSSRQFGTEAF
D: -; V: TRBV6-1; CDR3: ASSEALRAPRTEAF
D: TRBD1; V: TRBV29-1; CDR3: SVTGTGGEKLF
D: -; V: TRBV7-8; CDR3: ASSLGGTSAETQY
D: TRBD1; V: TRBV28; CDR3: ASGDRAPTRNEQY
D: -; V: TRBV28; CDR3: ASSSRGDNEKLF
D: -; V: TRBV2; CDR3: ASSEGRGLQITQY
D: -; V: TRBV27; CDR3: ASSFPGELF
D: -; V: TRBV20-1; CDR3: SARGPETSTDTQY